A single sample is the source of the 18 T cell receptor beta chains below, sequenced in a study of cytomegalovirus exposure and HLA in healthy donors. Primers: 60 Vbeta forward and 13 Jbeta reverse. The assay was immunoSEQ multiplex PCR, and TCRdb's table has in-frame clones only and misses some. In the table there are roughly 200,000 clones, 65% to 85% of which are singletons. The sample consisted of PBMCs. The receptors shown here come from a man between 40 and 49 years old in good health and CMV-seropositive.

CDR3 DNA: TGTGCCAGCAGCTCAGGGACTAGCCGAGACAATGAGCAGTTCTTC. It specifies CASSSGTSRDNEQFF. The rearrangement links TRBV5-4 to TRBJ2-1; 9 bases are a match to TRBD2. Trimming cost V 3 bases and J 5 bases; bases outside gene matches: 6. In germline, CDR1 is SGHNT, CDR2 YYREEE (reference sequence). CDR3 length: 15 residues.

The CDR3 sequence: CSVDSQRGRGYTF. The CDR3 DNA reads as TGCAGCGTTGACTCGCAGCGGGGGCGAGGCTACACCTTC. V gene TRBV29-1 combines with J gene TRBJ1-2, with a weak D call TRBD1 (6 bases). CDR3 length: 13 amino acids. Trimming shortened V by 3 bases and J by 8 bases, and 16 bases separated the two germline ends. Germline CDR1 reads SQVTM; CDR2 reads ANQGSEA.

There are a few counts of this clone. This chain connects TRBV27 to TRBJ2-7; 7 nucleotides line up with TRBD1. CDR3 length: 16 amino acids. V trimming: 5 bases; J trimming: 3 bases; junction bases outside the gene matches: 13. From germline, CDR1 is MNHEY and CDR2 SMNVEV (reference sequence). CDR3 coding DNA: TGTGCCAGCAGTCCAGTAACAGGGGTGCCCCGCTACGAGCAGTACTTC. It yields the protein CASSPVTGVPRYEQYF.

This chain connects TRBV5-1 to TRBJ2-7, with TRBD2 as a possible D gene (6 bases). CDR3 length: 14 residues. V shed 0 bases and J shed 6 bases, with 13 bases lying between them. Germline assignment: CDR1 SGHRS and CDR2 YFSETQ. CDR3 residues: CASSLGDGSSEQYF. CDR3 DNA sequence: TGCGCCAGCAGCTTGGGGGACGGGAGCTCCGAGCAGTACTTC.

This clone was picked up one time. The chain uses TRBV2 and TRBJ2-2; D is unresolved. V shed 3 bases and J shed 3 bases, with 5 bases lying between them. CDR1 and CDR2 from the germline V gene are SNHLY and FYNNEI. The CDR3 has 13 residues. DNA for the CDR3: TGTGCCAGCAGTGAGTCCTACACCGGGGAGCTGTTTTTT. Encoded protein: CASSESYTGELFF. The variable domain in full, completed from reference TRBV2 and TRBJ2-2, reads EPEVTQTPSHQVTQMGQEVILRCVPISNHLYFYWYRQILGQKVEFLVSFYNNEISEKSEIFDDQFSVERPDGSNFTLKIRSTKLEDSAMYFCASSESYTGELFFGEGSRLTVL.

The V gene is TRBV5-1, the J gene TRBJ2-2; D is perhaps TRBD2 (6 bases). The CDR3 runs 13 residues. Trimming cost V 4 bases and J 6 bases, with 10 bases left between them. In germline, CDR1 is SGHRS, CDR2 YFSETQ. The CDR3 protein is CASSLLAAGELFF. CDR3 nucleotide sequence: TGCGCCAGCAGCCTACTAGCCGCCGGGGAGCTGTTTTTT.

The rearrangement links TRBV6-1 to TRBJ1-5, with D uncertain. This CDR3 is built from 11 residues. Deletions cut 3 bases from V and 7 bases from J, with 4 bases between. Looked up from germline, CDR1 is MNHNS and CDR2 is SASEGT. This CDR3 is CASSESQPQHF. Written as DNA, the CDR3 is TGTGCCAGCAGTGAGAGCCAGCCCCAGCATTTT.

V usage is TRBV11-2 and J usage is TRBJ1-4; D gene ambiguous. The CDR3 loop spans 11 amino acids. The germline gives CDR1 SGHAT, CDR2 FQNNGV. V was shortened by 2 bases and J by 11 bases, with 6 bases between the two germline ends. The CDR3 spells CASSLREKLFF. DNA of the CDR3: TGTGCCAGCAGCTTAAGGGAGAAACTGTTTTTT. Filled out from reference TRBV11-2 and TRBJ1-4, the complete variable domain reads EAGVAQSPRYKIIEKRQSVAFWCNPISGHATLYWYQQILGQGPKLLIQFQNNGVVDDSQLPKDRFSAERLKGVDSTLKIQPAKLEDSAVYLCASSLREKLFFGSGTQLSVL.

This clone was seen only once. V usage is TRBV5-6 and J usage is TRBJ1-1; D not resolved. Deletions cut 4 bases from V and 6 bases from J, with 16 bases between. The CDR3 length is 14 residues. Germline loops: CDR1 SGHDT, CDR2 YYEEEE. Here the CDR3 reads CASSVPTGPPEAFF. The CDR3 coding sequence is TGTGCCAGCAGCGTTCCCACTGGGCCCCCTGAAGCTTTCTTT.

The chain employs TRBV27 and TRBJ1-5; D unclear. V lost 8 bases and J lost 10, with 9 bases in between. The CDR3 extends over 10 amino acids. Germline lookup yields CDR1 MNHEY and CDR2 SMNVEV (reference sequence). The DNA for the CDR3 is TGTGCCAGCGGGAGGGCCCCCCAGCATTTT. The encoded protein is CASGRAPQHF.

The genes are TRBV5-1 and TRBJ1-5, with D uncertain. Trimming cost V 0 bases and J 7 bases, with 17 bases left between them. Germline CDR1 is SGHRS and CDR2 is YFSETQ. The length of the CDR3 is 16 residues. The CDR3 nucleotides are TGCGCCAGCAGCTTGGCAGGAGGCGGGCCGGGACAGCCCCAGCATTTT. Translation gives CASSLAGGGPGQPQHF.

The V and J genes are TRBV7-3 and TRBJ2-1; 7 bases are shared with TRBD2. The V gene end was trimmed by 5 bases and the J gene end by 8 bases; junction bases not matched to a gene: 12. CDR1 is SGHTA, CDR2 FQGTGA, per germline. The CDR3 loop spans 15 amino acids. CDR3 sequence reads: CASSPGLVEIYEQFF. Written as DNA, the CDR3 is TGTGCCAGCAGCCCCGGACTAGTGGAGATTTATGAGCAGTTCTTC.

This chain uses TRBV11-1 with TRBJ2-7; possibly TRBD1 for D (5 bases). CDR1 and CDR2 (germline): SGHAT, FQDESV (reference sequence). The length of the CDR3 is 14 residues. Deletions cut 2 bases from V and 2 bases from J, with 10 bases between. CDR3 residues: CASSLQGSTYEQYF. The DNA of the CDR3 is TGTGCCAGCAGCTTACAGGGATCCACCTACGAGCAGTACTTC.

The V and J genes are TRBV28 and TRBJ1-2, with TRBD1 matching over 11 bases. V lost 8 bases to trimming and J lost 6 bases; unmatched junction nucleotides: 11. The CDR3 length is 15 residues. Germline CDR1 is MDHEN and CDR2 is SYDVKM. CDR3 nucleotides: TGTGCCAGCTTTATACCGGGACAGGGGGACGATGGCTACACCTTC. Translating it yields CASFIPGQGDDGYTF.

This chain links TRBV5-6 with TRBJ1-2; D possibly corresponds to TRBD1 (6 bases). The CDR3 runs to 14 residues. The V gene's germline CDR1 is SGHDT and CDR2 YYEEEE. V lost 5 bases to trimming and J lost 4 bases, with 15 bases between them. CDR3 DNA: TGTGCCAGCAGTCTGACTATACAGGGCTATGGCTACACCTTC. Its protein product is CASSLTIQGYGYTF.

CDR3 region: CASSKGGIDEQYF. DNA for the CDR3: TGTGCCAGTAGTAAAGGGGGCATCGACGAGCAGTACTTC. This chain links TRBV19 with TRBJ2-5; 7 positions agree with TRBD1. TRBJ2-7 explains the end of the DNA better; the J call may be wrong. Germline CDR1 and CDR2: LNHDA and SQIVND (reference sequence). The CDR3 runs to 13 residues.

This clone was counted only a few times. The rearrangement uses TRBV7-9 and TRBJ1-2; D perhaps matches TRBD1 (6 bases). V was cut by 5 bases and J by 0 bases, with 10 bases left in between. This CDR3 contains 14 residues. Germline V gene data show CDR1 as SEHNR and CDR2 as FQNEAQ (reference sequence). The DNA for the CDR3 is TGTGCCAGCAGCCAAGGACAGCCTAACTATGGCTACACCTTC. It codes for CASSQGQPNYGYTF.

The count of this clone is one. The chain combines TRBV10-3 with TRBJ1-2, with TRBD1 matching over 7 bases. After removal of 3 bases from V and 4 bases from J, the junction contained 5 bases not matched to a gene. The CDR3 has 14 amino acids. Germline CDR1 ENHRY, CDR2 SYGVKD. In nucleotides, the CDR3 is TGTGCCATCAGTGATGGGACAGAAATCTATGGCTACACCTTC. Translated: CAISDGTEIYGYTF.